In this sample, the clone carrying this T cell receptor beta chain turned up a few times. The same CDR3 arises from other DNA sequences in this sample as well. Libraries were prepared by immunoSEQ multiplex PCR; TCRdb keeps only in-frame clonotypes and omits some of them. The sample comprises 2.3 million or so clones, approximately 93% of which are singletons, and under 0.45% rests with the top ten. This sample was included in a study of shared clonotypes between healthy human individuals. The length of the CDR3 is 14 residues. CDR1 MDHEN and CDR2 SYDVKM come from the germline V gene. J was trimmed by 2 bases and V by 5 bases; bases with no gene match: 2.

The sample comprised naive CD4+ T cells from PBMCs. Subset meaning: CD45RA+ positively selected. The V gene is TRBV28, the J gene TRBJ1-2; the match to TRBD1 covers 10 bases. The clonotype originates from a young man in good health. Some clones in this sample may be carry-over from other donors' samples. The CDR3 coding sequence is TGTGCCAGCAGTCCGGGACAGGGGAACTATGGCTACACCTTC. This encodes CASSPGQGNYGYTF.